This TCR beta chain was identified in a study of early T cells in non-severe SARS-CoV-2 infection. Whole-study context: The study sequenced bulk RNA from unsorted whole blood, with chains unpaired.

Individual cDNA molecules received unique molecular identifiers during library preparation. TCRdb redid the calling of the 5' RACE reads with MiXCR, one entry per CDR3 protein. The table shows 30,000 or so distinct CDR3 sequences, with less than 8.5% occurring only once. Study-level results: Comparison of clonotypes with VDJdb favored anti-spike CD8 responses while missing private and CD4 specificities.

This clonotype appeared a few times. Its cognate antigen is unknown. The clonotype comes from an adult who was a healthcare worker with PCR-confirmed SARS-CoV-2 infection or an uninfected control (not recorded which). The sample comprised whole blood.

As DNA, the CDR3 is TGTGCCAGCAGGCGGGGGTCTGGAAACACCATATATTTT. This translates into CASRRGSGNTIYF. The rearrangement joins TRBV12-3 or TRBV12-4 to TRBJ1-3; the D gene is possibly TRBD1 (5 bases). There are 13 residues in the CDR3. Deletions cut 6 bases from V and 1 base from J, with 7 bases between.